Following are 3 T cell receptor beta chains from one sample sequenced in a study of T cell repertoires in cytomegalovirus infection. In TCRdb, the reads were re-called with MiXCR into one record per CDR3 protein. This sample carries 250,000 to 300,000 distinct CDR3 sequences, approximately 8.3% of them seen once, and the ten largest clones take about 15%. The specimen was PBMCs. These receptors originate from a human donor in good health (CMV status not recorded). Some clones in this sample may be carry-over from other donors' samples.

This clonotype has more than one count but fewer than ten. The chain combines TRBV30 with TRBJ1-5; D is unresolved. Germline-derived CDR1 and CDR2 are GTSNPN and SVGIG (reference sequence). CDR3 size: 12 residues. Trimming removed 4 bases from V and 2 bases from J, with 6 bases in between. CDR3 DNA: TGTGCCTGGAAGGGTGGCAATCAGCCCCAGCATTTT. Amino acids: CAWKGGNQPQHF.

This clonotype was found many times. CDR3 DNA sequence: TGTGCCAGCAGCACCCCCCGGGACAGGGGAATCGCGAACACCGGGGAGCTGTTTTTT. This gives the protein CASSTPRDRGIANTGELFF. The genes are TRBV7-2 and TRBJ2-2; 10 bases are a match to TRBD1. With V trimmed by 5 bases and J by 0 bases, 12 bases remained unmatched. The CDR3 runs to 19 residues. Germline-derived CDR1 and CDR2 are SGHTA and FQGNSA.

Ten or more counts support this clonotype. This chain joins TRBV7-2 and TRBJ2-5; tentative D call: TRBD1 (6 bases). Per the germline V gene, CDR1 is SGHTA and CDR2 is FQGNSA. The ends were cut back, 5 bases at V and 5 bases at J, with 9 bases in the middle. The CDR3 spans 12 residues. DNA of the CDR3: TGTGCCAGCAGCCAGGGGTGGGAGACCCAGTACTTC. As protein: CASSQGWETQYF.